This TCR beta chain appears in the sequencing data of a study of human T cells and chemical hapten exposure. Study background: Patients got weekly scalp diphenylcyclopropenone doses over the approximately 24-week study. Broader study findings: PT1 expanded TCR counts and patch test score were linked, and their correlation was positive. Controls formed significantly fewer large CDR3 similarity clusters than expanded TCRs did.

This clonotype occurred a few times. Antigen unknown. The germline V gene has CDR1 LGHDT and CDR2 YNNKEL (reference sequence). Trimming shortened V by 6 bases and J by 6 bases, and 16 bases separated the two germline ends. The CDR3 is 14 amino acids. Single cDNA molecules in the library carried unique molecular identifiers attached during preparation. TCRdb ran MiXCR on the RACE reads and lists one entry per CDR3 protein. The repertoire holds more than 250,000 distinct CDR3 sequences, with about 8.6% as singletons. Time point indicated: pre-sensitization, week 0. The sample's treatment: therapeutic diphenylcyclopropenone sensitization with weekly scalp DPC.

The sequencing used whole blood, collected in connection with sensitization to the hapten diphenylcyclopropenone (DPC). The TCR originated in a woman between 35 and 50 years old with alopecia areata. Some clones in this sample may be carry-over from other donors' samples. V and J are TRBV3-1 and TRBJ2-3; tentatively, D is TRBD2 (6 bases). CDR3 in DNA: TGTGCCAGCAGTCAAAACCCGGGAGCGGATACGCAGTATTTT. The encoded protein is CASSQNPGADTQYF.